The clone carrying this T cell receptor beta chain was picked up many times. This record belongs to a study of early T cells in non-severe SARS-CoV-2 infection. Study summary: With bulk RNA from unsorted whole blood as input, sequencing yielded unpaired chains.

Researchers tagged individual cDNA molecules with unique molecular identifiers. Via MiXCR, TCRdb re-called the 5' RACE reads, giving one row per CDR3 protein. The profile covers around 84,000 distinct CDR3 sequences, with roughly 10% appearing a single time and 8% to 8.5% taken by the ten largest. The length of the CDR3 is 12 residues. Trimming stripped 5 bases from V and 1 base from J, with 5 bases between. CDR1 is SGHTA, CDR2 FQGNSA, per germline. The sequencing used whole blood, collected at baseline. The clonotype originates from an adult who was a healthcare worker with PCR-confirmed SARS-CoV-2 infection or an uninfected control (not recorded which). This rearrangement joins TRBV7-2 to TRBJ1-1; no definite D call. CDR3 amino acids: CASSPANTEAFF. The CDR3 region has the DNA TGTGCCAGCAGCCCAGCGAACACTGAAGCTTTCTTT.